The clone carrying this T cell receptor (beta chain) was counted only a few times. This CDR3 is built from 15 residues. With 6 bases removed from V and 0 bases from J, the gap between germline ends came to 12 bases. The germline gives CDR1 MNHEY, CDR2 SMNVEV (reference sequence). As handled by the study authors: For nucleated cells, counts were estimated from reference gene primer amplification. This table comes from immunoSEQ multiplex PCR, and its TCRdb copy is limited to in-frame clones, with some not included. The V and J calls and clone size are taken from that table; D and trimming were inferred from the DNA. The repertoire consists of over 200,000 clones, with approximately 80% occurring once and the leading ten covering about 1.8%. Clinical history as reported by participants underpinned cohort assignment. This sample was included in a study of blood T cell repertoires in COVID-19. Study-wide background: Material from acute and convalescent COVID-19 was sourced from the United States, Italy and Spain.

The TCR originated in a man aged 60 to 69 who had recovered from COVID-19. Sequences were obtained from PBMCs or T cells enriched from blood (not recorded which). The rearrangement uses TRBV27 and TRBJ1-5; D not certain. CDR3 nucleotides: TGTGCCAGCAGGAAAGCCCTCAATAGCAATCAGCCCCAGCATTTT. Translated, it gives CASRKALNSNQPQHF.